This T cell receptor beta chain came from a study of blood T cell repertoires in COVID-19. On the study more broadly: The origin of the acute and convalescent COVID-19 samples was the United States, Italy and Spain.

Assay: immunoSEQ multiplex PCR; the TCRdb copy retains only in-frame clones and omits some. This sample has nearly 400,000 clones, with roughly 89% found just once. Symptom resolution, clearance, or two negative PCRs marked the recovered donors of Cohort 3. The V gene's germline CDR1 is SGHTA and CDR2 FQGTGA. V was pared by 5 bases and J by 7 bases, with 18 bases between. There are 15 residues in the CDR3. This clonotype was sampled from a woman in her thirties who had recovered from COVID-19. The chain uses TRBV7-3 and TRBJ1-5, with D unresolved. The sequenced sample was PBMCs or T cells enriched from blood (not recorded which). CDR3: CASSHSQRRGQPQHF. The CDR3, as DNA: TGTGCCAGCAGCCATTCACAGAGGAGAGGGCAGCCCCAGCATTTT.